The 16 T cell receptor beta chains listed next were all sequenced from one sample in a study of patients and donors after allogeneic stem cell transplantation. TCRdb fed the RT-PCR reads into MiXCR, producing one record per CDR3 protein. The sample holds approximately 410,000 distinct CDR3 sequences, roughly 17% seen once. Sequencing was done on a sample of blood, either unsorted or a sorted T cell fraction (not recorded which). The source of these receptors is a human donor who was either an allogeneic HSCT recipient or a stem cell or donor lymphocyte infusion donor (not recorded which). It is not recorded whose cells these are; they may come from a transplant donor.

This clonotype was found many times. A read error may produce the germline difference seen at one junction end. The chain uses TRBV2 and TRBJ1-5; no reliable D call. The CDR3 spans 13 residues. CDR1 is SNHLY and CDR2 is FYNNEI in the germline V gene. The CDR3 nucleotides read TGCGCCAGCAGACGGGATAGCAATCAGCCCCAGCATTTT. Its protein product is CASRRDSNQPQHF.

This clonotype has at least ten counts. The V call is TRBV12-3 or TRBV12-4, the J call TRBJ2-7; TRBD1 matches 9 bases. The CDR3 length is 14 residues. J was trimmed by 9 bases and V by 5 bases; bases with no gene match: 11. CDR3 sequence: CASSPDRGWMVQYF. For the CDR3, the DNA is TGTGCCAGCAGTCCAGACAGGGGGTGGATGGTGCAGTACTTC.

The chain joins TRBV7-3 to TRBJ2-7, with a weak D call TRBD2 (6 bases). This CDR3 contains 14 residues. CDR1 is SGHTA and CDR2 is FQGTGA in the germline V gene. The V gene lost 1 base and the J gene lost 6 bases, with 13 bases spanning the gap. The CDR3 sequence: CASSLRRGSVEQYF. CDR3 sequence (DNA): TGTGCCAGCAGCTTAAGGCGGGGCTCAGTCGAGCAGTACTTC. Filled out from reference TRBV7-3 and TRBJ2-7, the complete variable domain reads GAGVSQTPSNKVTEKGKYVELRCDPISGHTALYWYRQSLGQGPEFLIYFQGTGAADDSGLPNDRFFAVRPEGSVSTLKIQRTERGDSAVYLCASSLRRGSVEQYFGPGTRLTVT.

This clonotype was detected ten times or more. This rearrangement joins TRBV27 to TRBJ2-1, with D hard to call. The CDR3 has 12 residues. Trimming shortened V by 2 bases and J by 5 bases, and 4 bases separated the two germline ends. The germline V gene has CDR1 MNHEY and CDR2 SMNVEV (reference sequence). The CDR3 DNA follows: TGTGCCAGCAGTTTAAAGGACAATGAGCAGTTCTTC. This encodes CASSLKDNEQFF.

This sequence joins TRBV4-1 and TRBJ2-3; D is ambiguous. The CDR3 runs to 14 residues. Germline assignment: CDR1 MGHRA and CDR2 YSYEKL. Deletions cut 1 base from V and 5 bases from J, with 10 bases between. The CDR3 loop is CASSQARLGDTQYF. The DNA for the CDR3 is TGCGCCAGCAGCCAAGCTCGCTTAGGAGATACGCAGTATTTT.

In this sample, this clonotype turned up a few times. This chain connects TRBV6-1 to TRBJ1-6; maybe TRBD1 (6 bases). The V end was cut by 5 bases, the J end by 0 bases, with 20 bases between. In germline, CDR1 is MNHNS, CDR2 SASEGT. This CDR3 has 19 residues. The CDR3, as DNA: TGTGCCAGCAGTAAAAAGGGGGTTCCCCAGAGCTCCTATAATTCACCCCTCCACTTT. This codes for CASSKKGVPQSSYNSPLHF.

The genes are TRBV4-1 and TRBJ2-7; 8 bases fit TRBD1. This CDR3 has 14 residues. Germline V lookup: CDR1 MGHRA, CDR2 YSYEKL. Trimming took 3 bases from V and 7 from J; bases not matched to a gene: 8. The CDR3 sequence is CASSHRQGAEEQYF. CDR3 nucleotides: TGCGCCAGCAGCCACCGGCAGGGGGCTGAAGAGCAGTACTTC.

J is TRBJ2-7 and V is TRBV2; tentatively, D is TRBD1 (5 bases). The CDR3 covers 13 residues. Trimming cost V 4 bases and J 2 bases, with 9 bases left between them. Germline values: CDR1 SNHLY, CDR2 FYNNEI. The DNA for the CDR3 is TGTGCCAGCAGTGCTCCAGGGACCTACGAGCAGTACTTC. As protein: CASSAPGTYEQYF.

This clonotype was seen ten or more times. V and J are TRBV6-6 and TRBJ2-1; the D is unclear. Germline loops: CDR1 MNHNY, CDR2 SVGAGI (reference sequence). The CDR3 is 12 residues long. With 5 bases removed from V and 6 bases from J, the gap between germline ends came to 8 bases. CDR3 in amino acids: CASSGVSNEQFF. The CDR3 nucleotides read TGTGCCAGCAGTGGGGTTAGCAATGAGCAGTTCTTC.

The chain has TRBV25-1 and TRBJ2-3; 11 bases align to TRBD2. Germline V gives CDR1 MGHDK, CDR2 SYGVNS. Losses at the gene ends were 7 bases for V and 4 bases for J; bases not matched to a gene: 7. This CDR3 contains 15 residues. Written as DNA, the CDR3 is TGTGCCAGCACTTCTAGCGGGAGGAGTGCAGATACGCAGTATTTT. Translation: CASTSSGRSADTQYF.

The chain has TRBV2 and TRBJ2-1; D perhaps matches TRBD2 (5 bases). Per germline, CDR1 SNHLY and CDR2 FYNNEI. V was trimmed by 6 bases and J by 2 bases, leaving 20 bases between them. The CDR3 contains 17 residues. The CDR3 DNA follows: TGTGCCAGCAGAGCTGCTACCCCCGGAGGAACCTACAATGAGCAGTTCTTC. It is translated as CASRAATPGGTYNEQFF.

V is TRBV2 and J is TRBJ2-1; D is unresolved. CDR3 length equals 15 residues. The V gene's germline CDR1 is SNHLY and CDR2 FYNNEI. V was pared by 4 bases and J by 0 bases, with 10 bases between. Here the CDR3 reads CASSGILSSYNEQFF. The CDR3 DNA reads as TGTGCCAGCAGTGGGATTTTAAGCTCCTACAATGAGCAGTTCTTC.

This clonotype came up a few times. The chain uses TRBV25-1 and TRBJ2-3; D might be TRBD1 (5 bases). CDR1 and CDR2 from the germline V gene are MGHDK and SYGVNS. The V gene lost 3 bases and the J gene lost 1 base, with 11 bases spanning the gap. The CDR3 has 15 residues. DNA for the CDR3: TGTGCCAGCAGTGAGTGGGTAGGGGGCACAGATACGCAGTATTTT. This translates into CASSEWVGGTDTQYF. The full variable domain, with the rest looked up from reference TRBV25-1 and TRBJ2-3, is EADIYQTPRYLVIGTGKKITLECSQTMGHDKMYWYQQDPGMELHLIHYSYGVNSTEKGDLSSESTVSRIRTEHFPLTLESARPSHTSQYLCASSEWVGGTDTQYFGPGTRLTVL.

This clonotype turned up a few times. The chain links TRBV12-3 or TRBV12-4 to TRBJ1-5; TRBD1 matches 9 bases. The CDR3 is made up of 17 amino acids. Germline trimming cut 6 bases from V and 2 bases from J; bases unmatched to any gene: 11. This CDR3 reads CASSPTAWTGGNQPQHF. The CDR3 nucleotides read TGTGCCAGCAGCCCTACCGCTTGGACAGGGGGCAATCAGCCCCAGCATTTT.

The rearrangement links TRBV12-3 or TRBV12-4 to TRBJ1-5, with D unclear. The CDR3 totals 16 residues. V was cut by 3 bases and J by 0 bases, with 12 bases left in between. CDR3 residues: CASSFRSGGSNQPQHF. In DNA, the CDR3 is TGTGCCAGCAGTTTTCGGTCAGGCGGTAGCAATCAGCCCCAGCATTTT.

The CDR3 DNA reads as TGTGCCAGTAGTATCGCCTCGGCGGGGAGCTATGGCTACACCTTC. It translates to CASSIASAGSYGYTF. This rearrangement joins TRBV19 to TRBJ1-2; the D is unclear. Trimming pared 3 bases from V and 4 bases from J, leaving 15 bases between. The CDR3 has 15 amino acids. In germline, CDR1 is LNHDA, CDR2 SQIVND (reference sequence). Filled out from reference TRBV19 and TRBJ1-2, the complete variable domain reads DGGITQSPKYLFRKEGQNVTLSCEQNLNHDAMYWYRQDPGQGLRLIYYSQIVNDFQKGDIAEGYSVSREKKESFPLTVTSAQKNPTAFYLCASSIASAGSYGYTFGSGTRLTVV.